The entry below describes one T cell receptor beta chain. Its antigen is unknown. This record comes from a study of T cell responses to AZD1222 COVID-19 vaccine. General study findings and limits: Two AZD1222 doses significantly raised spike-specific TCR breadth and depth over controls. White British donors predominated, females outnumbered males, and clonal diversity was possibly underestimated. Baseline testing showed seropositivity in only a handful of AZD1222 recipients. Without day 14 samples, only post-peak T cell repertoires were studied.

Profiled with immunoSEQ multiplex PCR; TCRdb holds only in-frame clones, not every one. This table holds about 90,000 clones, 80% to 90% found once. The CDR3 sequence is 14 residues long. CDR1 is MNHNS, CDR2 SASEGT, per germline. V gave up 3 bases and J gave up 5 bases, with 13 bases separating them. This sequence was found in an adult in good health. The rearrangement links TRBV6-1 to TRBJ2-5; D is possibly TRBD1 (5 bases). The sequences come from peripheral blood, collected on day 0 of MenACWY control vaccination. DNA of the CDR3: TGTGCCAGCAGTGACAGGGTGGTGGGGGAGACCCAGTACTTC. As protein: CASSDRVVGETQYF.